The 7 T cell receptor beta chains presented below share a single source sample, sequenced in a study of blood T cell repertoires in COVID-19. Produced via immunoSEQ multiplex PCR; TCRdb's table is partial and in-frame only. The sample includes about 200,000 clones, about 90% of them seen just once. Sequencing used peripheral blood. The source is a woman aged 45-65 years with acute or convalescent COVID-19.

The chain employs TRBV6-5 and TRBJ1-4, with D perhaps TRBD1 (5 bases). Trimming removed 5 bases at V and 6 bases at J, with 16 bases between. Per the germline V gene, CDR1 is MNHEY and CDR2 is SVGAGI. CDR3 size: 15 residues. The CDR3 bases are TGTGCCAGCAGTATCACAGGTGGGGATGATGAAAAACTGTTTTTT. Protein product: CASSITGGDDEKLFF.

This rearrangement joins TRBV20-1 to TRBJ1-1; possible D gene TRBD1, 6 bases. The CDR3 is 11 amino acids. Germline V gene sequence: CDR1 DFQATT, CDR2 SNEGSKA (reference sequence). Trimming took off 6 bases at V and 5 bases at J, with 10 bases between the two ends. The CDR3, as DNA: TGCAGTGCCTTAGACAGGACTGAAGCTTTCTTT. As protein: CSALDRTEAFF.

The rearrangement uses TRBV5-1 and TRBJ1-3, with a possible D match to TRBD1 (5 bases). Per germline, CDR1 SGHRS and CDR2 YFSETQ. Trimming cost V 0 bases and J 0 bases, with 16 bases left between them. The CDR3 has 18 residues. As DNA, the CDR3 is TGCGCCAGCAGCTTGGCCAGTTGGGGCCAGCCCTCTGGAAACACCATATATTTT. Its translation is CASSLASWGQPSGNTIYF.

The rearrangement links TRBV12-3 or TRBV12-4 to TRBJ2-7; D uncertain. V lost 3 bases and J lost 0, with 6 bases in between. The CDR3 has 13 amino acids. CDR3 bases: TGTGCCAGCAGTTTGGCAAACTCCTACGAGCAGTACTTC. The encoded protein is CASSLANSYEQYF.

This clone was counted once. The chain combines TRBV10-3 with TRBJ2-5; 10 bases fit TRBD2. Losses at the gene ends were 4 bases for V and 5 bases for J; bases not matched to a gene: 10. The germline CDR1 and CDR2 sequences are ENHRY and SYGVKD. The CDR3 has 16 amino acids. The CDR3 DNA reads as TGTGCCATCAGTGGGACTAGCGGTCCCGAGGAGGAGACCCAGTACTTC. Amino acid sequence: CAISGTSGPEEETQYF.

The chain carries TRBV5-1 and TRBJ2-1; 9 nucleotides align to TRBD2. The CDR3 covers 14 residues. With 0 bases clipped from V and 6 bases from J, the junction kept 1 base outside the gene matches. From germline, CDR1 is SGHRS and CDR2 YFSETQ. CDR3 in amino acids: CASSLGTSVNEQFF. CDR3 DNA: TGCGCCAGCAGCTTGGGGACTAGCGTCAATGAGCAGTTCTTC.

The genes are TRBV5-4 and TRBJ1-4; D is undetermined. The CDR3 runs to 14 residues. V dropped 1 base and J dropped 6 bases, with 10 bases sitting between them. The V gene's germline CDR1 is SGHNT and CDR2 YYREEE (reference sequence). CDR3 in DNA: TGTGCCAGCAGCTTGCCGGGTTATGATGAAAAACTGTTTTTT. Translating gives CASSLPGYDEKLFF.